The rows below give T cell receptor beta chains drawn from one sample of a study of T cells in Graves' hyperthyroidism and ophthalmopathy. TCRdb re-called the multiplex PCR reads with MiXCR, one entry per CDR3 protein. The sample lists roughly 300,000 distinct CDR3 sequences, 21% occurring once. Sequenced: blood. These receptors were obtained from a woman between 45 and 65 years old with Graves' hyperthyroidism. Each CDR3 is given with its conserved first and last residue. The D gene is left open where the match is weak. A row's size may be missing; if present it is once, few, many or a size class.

cdr3_aa: CASSYRGHTGNTIYF
cdr3_nt: TGTGCCAGCAGTTACAGGGGACATACTGGAAACACCATATATTTT
v_call: TRBV28
clone_size: many
d_call: TRBD1
j_call: TRBJ1-3

cdr3_aa: CSARVLVRPATNEKLFF
cdr3_nt: TGCAGTGCTAGAGTCCTCGTTCGTCCTGCAACTAATGAAAAACTGTTTTTT
v_call: TRBV20-1
clone_size: -
d_call: -
j_call: TRBJ1-4

cdr3_aa: CASSIQGYPYNEQFF
cdr3_nt: TGTGCCAGCAGTATCCAGGGGTACCCCTACAATGAGCAGTTCTTC
v_call: TRBV6-1
clone_size: many
d_call: -
j_call: TRBJ2-1

cdr3_aa: CASGSAEGNYGYTF
cdr3_nt: TGTGCCAGTGGATCCGCGGAGGGGAACTATGGCTACACCTTC
v_call: TRBV18
clone_size: few
d_call: -
j_call: TRBJ1-2

cdr3_aa: CASSLRYEQYF
cdr3_nt: TGTGCCAGCAGCCTAAGGTACGAGCAGTACTTC
v_call: TRBV7-2
clone_size: -
d_call: -
j_call: TRBJ2-7

cdr3_aa: CASRGGVESQHF
cdr3_nt: TGTGCCAGCAGAGGGGGGGTGGAATCCCAGCATTTT
v_call: TRBV28
clone_size: many
d_call: -
j_call: TRBJ1-5

cdr3_aa: CSASGGANYGYTF
cdr3_nt: TGCAGTGCTAGCGGGGGCGCAAACTATGGCTACACCTTC
v_call: TRBV20-1
clone_size: -
d_call: -
j_call: TRBJ1-2

cdr3_aa: CASRATGNYGYTF
cdr3_nt: TGTGCCAGCAGAGCGACAGGGAACTATGGCTACACCTTC
v_call: TRBV2
clone_size: -
d_call: TRBD1
j_call: TRBJ1-2

cdr3_aa: CASRGWRSTDTQYF
cdr3_nt: TGTGCCAGCAGGGGGTGGCGGAGCACAGATACGCAGTATTTT
v_call: TRBV2
clone_size: many
d_call: -
j_call: TRBJ2-3

cdr3_aa: CASSQDRGEELFF
cdr3_nt: TGTGCCAGCAGCCAAGATCGGGGGGAGGAGCTGTTTTTT
v_call: TRBV3-1
clone_size: many
d_call: TRBD2
j_call: TRBJ2-2

cdr3_aa: CASSLLGTGFGYTF
cdr3_nt: TGTGCCAGCAGCCTCCTGGGGACAGGGTTTGGCTACACCTTC
v_call: TRBV7-9
clone_size: -
d_call: TRBD1
j_call: TRBJ1-2

cdr3_aa: CASSDAGSLFVEQFF
cdr3_nt: TGTGCCAGTAGCGATGCAGGGTCCCTTTTTGTTGAGCAGTTCTTC
v_call: TRBV19
clone_size: -
d_call: -
j_call: TRBJ2-1

cdr3_aa: CSAKQGTTEAFF
cdr3_nt: TGCAGTGCTAAACAGGGGACAACTGAAGCTTTCTTT
v_call: TRBV20-1
clone_size: many
d_call: TRBD1
j_call: TRBJ1-1

cdr3_aa: CASSSIGGNTEAFF
cdr3_nt: TGTGCCAGCAGCTCCATCGGGGGCAACACTGAAGCTTTCTTT
v_call: TRBV6-2/TRBV6-3
clone_size: many
d_call: -
j_call: TRBJ1-1

cdr3_aa: CASSLRVLGTSYGEQFF
cdr3_nt: TGTGCCAGCAGCTTACGAGTTCTTGGTACTAGCTATGGCGAGCAGTTCTTC
v_call: TRBV7-9
clone_size: -
d_call: -
j_call: TRBJ2-1

cdr3_aa: CASSPTGQFGETQYF
cdr3_nt: TGTGCCAGCAGCCCGACTGGACAGTTCGGGGAGACCCAGTACTTC
v_call: TRBV7-3
clone_size: -
d_call: -
j_call: TRBJ2-5

cdr3_aa: CASSLVGVGEQYF
cdr3_nt: TGTGCCAGCAGCTTAGTTGGGGTAGGCGAGCAGTACTTC
v_call: TRBV7-9
clone_size: many
d_call: -
j_call: TRBJ2-7

cdr3_aa: CASSSYSYEQYF
cdr3_nt: TGTGCCAGCAGTTCCTACAGCTACGAGCAGTACTTC
v_call: TRBV28
clone_size: many
d_call: -
j_call: TRBJ2-7

cdr3_aa: CASNRDREETQYF
cdr3_nt: TGTGCCAGCAACCGGGACAGGGAGGAGACCCAGTACTTC
v_call: TRBV9
clone_size: few
d_call: TRBD1
j_call: TRBJ2-5

cdr3_aa: CASSEGGRNEQYF
cdr3_nt: TGTGCCAGCAGTGAAGGCGGGAGGAACGAGCAGTACTTC
v_call: TRBV12-3/TRBV12-4
clone_size: -
d_call: TRBD2
j_call: TRBJ2-7

cdr3_aa: CASSVSSGTGIAYEQYF
cdr3_nt: TGCGCCAGCAGCGTAAGCTCCGGGACAGGGATTGCATACGAGCAGTACTTC
v_call: TRBV5-1
clone_size: many
d_call: TRBD1
j_call: TRBJ2-7

cdr3_aa: CASSLSQGSSGNTIYF
cdr3_nt: TGTGCCAGCAGCCTATCACAGGGCTCGTCCGGAAACACCATATATTTT
v_call: TRBV3-1
clone_size: -
d_call: -
j_call: TRBJ1-3

cdr3_aa: CASSQEGTDTQYF
cdr3_nt: TGTGCCAGCAGCCAAGAAGGTACAGATACGCAGTATTTT
v_call: TRBV3-1
clone_size: -
d_call: -
j_call: TRBJ2-3

cdr3_aa: CASSSRPGTNEKLFF
cdr3_nt: TGTGCCAGCTCATCCCGGCCGGGAACTAATGAAAAACTGTTTTTT
v_call: TRBV18
clone_size: many
d_call: -
j_call: TRBJ1-4

cdr3_aa: CASSQQGFEQYF
cdr3_nt: TGTGCCAGCAGCCAACAGGGATTCGAGCAGTACTTC
v_call: TRBV3-1
clone_size: many
d_call: -
j_call: TRBJ2-7

cdr3_aa: CASSFGQGSNGYTF
cdr3_nt: TGTGCCAGCAGCTTCGGACAGGGATCAAATGGCTACACCTTC
v_call: TRBV3-1
clone_size: many
d_call: TRBD1
j_call: TRBJ1-2

cdr3_aa: CASRMQTSANTGELFF
cdr3_nt: TGTGCCAGCCGCATGCAGACTAGCGCAAACACCGGGGAGCTGTTTTTT
v_call: TRBV18
clone_size: -
d_call: TRBD2
j_call: TRBJ2-2

cdr3_aa: CASSFTGLAVRSEQYF
cdr3_nt: TGTGCCAGCAGCTTTACGGGACTAGCCGTTCGTTCCGAGCAGTACTTC
v_call: TRBV11-2
clone_size: -
d_call: TRBD2
j_call: TRBJ2-7

cdr3_aa: CASSNPMGRYGYTF
cdr3_nt: TGTGCCAGCAGCAACCCCATGGGACGCTATGGCTACACCTTC
v_call: TRBV6-1
clone_size: few
d_call: -
j_call: TRBJ1-2

cdr3_aa: CASSPTRTNEKLFF
cdr3_nt: TGTGCCAGCTCACCGACACGTACTAATGAAAAACTGTTTTTT
v_call: TRBV18
clone_size: few
d_call: -
j_call: TRBJ1-4

cdr3_aa: CASSHPAPGQGAVESSNTGELFF
cdr3_nt: TGTGCCAGCAGCCACCCGGCACCGGGACAGGGAGCCGTCGAGTCTTCGAACACCGGGGAGCTGTTTTTT
v_call: TRBV5-6
clone_size: few
d_call: TRBD1
j_call: TRBJ2-2

cdr3_aa: CASKPGVYGYTF
cdr3_nt: TGTGCCAGCAAACCGGGAGTTTATGGCTACACCTTC
v_call: TRBV28
clone_size: -
d_call: -
j_call: TRBJ1-2